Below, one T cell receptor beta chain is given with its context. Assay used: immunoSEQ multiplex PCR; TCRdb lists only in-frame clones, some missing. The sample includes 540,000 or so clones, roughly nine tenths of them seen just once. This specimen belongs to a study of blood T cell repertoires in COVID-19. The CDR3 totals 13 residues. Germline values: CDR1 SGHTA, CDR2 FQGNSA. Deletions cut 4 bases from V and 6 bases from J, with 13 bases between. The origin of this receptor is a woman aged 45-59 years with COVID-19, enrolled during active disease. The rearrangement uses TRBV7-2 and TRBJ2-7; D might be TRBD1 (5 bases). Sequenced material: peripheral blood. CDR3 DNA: TGTGCCAGCAGCTACACCGTCCAGGGCGAGCAGTACTTC. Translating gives CASSYTVQGEQYF.